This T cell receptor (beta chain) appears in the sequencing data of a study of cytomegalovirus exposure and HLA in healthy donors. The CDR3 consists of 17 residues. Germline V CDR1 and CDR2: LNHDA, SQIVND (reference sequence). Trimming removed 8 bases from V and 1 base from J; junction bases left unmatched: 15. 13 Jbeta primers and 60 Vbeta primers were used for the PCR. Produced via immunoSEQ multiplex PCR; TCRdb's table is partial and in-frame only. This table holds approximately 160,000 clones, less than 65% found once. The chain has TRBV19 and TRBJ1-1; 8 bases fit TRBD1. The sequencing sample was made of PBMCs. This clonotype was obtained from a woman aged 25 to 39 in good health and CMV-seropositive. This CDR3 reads CASGQRDRSGWNTEAFF. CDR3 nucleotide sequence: TGTGCCAGTGGCCAACGGGACAGGTCGGGTTGGAACACTGAAGCTTTCTTT.